This TCR beta chain is from a study of OX40 agonist ivuxolimab in advanced cancers. This CDR3 has 16 amino acids. Germline V gene lookup returns CDR1 SEHNR and CDR2 FQNEAQ (reference sequence). Germline trimming cut 8 bases from V and 4 bases from J; bases unmatched to any gene: 7. This table comes from immunoSEQ multiplex PCR, and its TCRdb copy is limited to in-frame clones, with some not included. The table shows about 33,000 clones, with roughly 83% occurring only once. In this sample, this clone turned up once. This TCR came from an adult with an advanced solid tumor such as melanoma, head and neck, liver or kidney cancer. The chain employs TRBV7-9 and TRBJ2-2, with 13 nucleotides matching TRBD2. The sequences come from CD4+ or CD8+ T cells sorted from blood, collected in a trial of the OX40 agonist ivuxolimab. DNA of the CDR3: TGTGCCAGCCCCACTAGCGGGAGGGCCGGCACCGGGGAGCTGTTTTTT. Its translation: CASPTSGRAGTGELFF.